The 12 T cell receptor beta chains presented below share a single source sample, sequenced in a study of cytomegalovirus exposure and HLA in healthy donors (dated by TCRdb to about 2017). Libraries came from the immunoSEQ multiplex PCR assay. For the multiplex PCR, a mixture combining 60 forward primers for TCR Vbeta segments and 13 reverse primers for TCR Jbeta segments was used. TCRdb carries this immuneACCESS record with in-frame sequences only. Its versions omit some clonotypes, under half of them owing to an unresolved V gene in the studies checked, with the rest unexplained. The sample profile shows around 150,000 clones; around three quarters of them were found once. Nearly 7% of the sample belongs to the ten largest clones. Source material: PBMCs. All receptors come from a man aged 40-49 years in good health and CMV-seropositive.

The J gene is TRBJ2-5, the V gene TRBV30, with 11 positions matching TRBD2. The tail of the sequence fits TRBJ2-7 better, so the J call may be wrong. The CDR3 consists of 14 residues. Germline lookup yields CDR1 GTSNPN and CDR2 SVGIG (reference sequence). CDR3 sequence (DNA): TGTGCCTGGAGTTTAGCGGGAGGGCCGTACGAGCAGTACTTC. It specifies CAWSLAGGPYEQYF.

The chain combines TRBV28 with TRBJ1-1; D gene unclear. Germline CDR1 is MDHEN and CDR2 is SYDVKM. The V and J ends lost 3 bases and 0 bases respectively, with 14 bases between them. The CDR3 contains 16 residues. The CDR3 is CASSFPVFQMNTEAFF. CDR3 in DNA: TGTGCCAGCAGTTTCCCAGTTTTCCAAATGAACACTGAAGCTTTCTTT.

The V call is TRBV6-4, the J call TRBJ2-7, with 10 bases fitting TRBD2. Germline lookup yields CDR1 MRHNA and CDR2 SNTAGT. V lost 5 bases, J lost 5 bases, and 6 bases stayed unmatched. The CDR3 has 14 residues. CDR3: CASSPAGGRNEQYF. CDR3 sequence (DNA): TGTGCCAGCAGTCCAGCGGGGGGGCGGAACGAGCAGTACTTC.

This clone has a single count. The CDR3 nucleotides read TGTGCCAGCAGCTTAGCGGGGGGATGGCCCCAGCATTTT. This codes for CASSLAGGWPQHF. This chain uses TRBV7-6 with TRBJ1-5; a possible D gene is TRBD1 (5 bases). The germline CDR1 and CDR2 sequences are SGHVS and FNYEAQ. Trimming cost V 0 bases and J 9 bases, with 9 bases left between them. The CDR3 length is 13 residues.

The chain employs TRBV28 and TRBJ1-5; 8 nucleotides line up with TRBD1. J lost 7 bases, V lost 2 bases, and 7 bases had no gene match. The germline V gene has CDR1 MDHEN and CDR2 SYDVKM. The CDR3 is 15 amino acids. This CDR3 is CASSLPQGARQPQHF. DNA for the CDR3: TGTGCCAGCAGTTTACCCCAGGGGGCGAGGCAGCCCCAGCATTTT.

CDR3 sequence: CASSWAGTSGSGANVLTF. The CDR3 DNA is TGCGCCAGCAGCTGGGCCGGGACTAGCGGCTCTGGGGCCAACGTCCTGACTTTC. This sequence joins TRBV5-1 and TRBJ2-6; 11 positions agree with TRBD2. V shed 3 bases, J shed 0 bases, and the junction held 5 bases outside the gene matches. Germline V CDR1 and CDR2: SGHRS, YFSETQ. This CDR3 has 18 amino acids.

The chain has TRBV10-3 and TRBJ2-1, with a weak D call TRBD2 (6 bases). CDR3 length: 15 residues. CDR1 ENHRY and CDR2 SYGVKD come from the germline V gene. Trimming took 0 bases from V and 1 from J, leaving 7 bases between them. The CDR3 coding sequence is TGTGCCATCAGTGAGTCGGCGGGGTCCTACAATGAGCAGTTCTTC. Encoded protein: CAISESAGSYNEQFF.

The V gene is TRBV6-6, the J gene TRBJ2-4; no firm D call. The CDR3 has 15 residues. The germline V gene encodes CDR1 MNHNY and CDR2 SVGAGI (reference sequence). V lost 2 bases to trimming and J lost 5 bases, with 13 bases between them. The CDR3 reads CASSYQIGPENIQYF. CDR3 coding DNA: TGTGCCAGCAGTTACCAGATTGGGCCAGAAAACATTCAGTACTTC.

The chain joins TRBV5-1 to TRBJ1-1; 7 bases are shared with TRBD1. This CDR3 has 14 residues. CDR1 and CDR2 (germline): SGHRS, YFSETQ. V was pared by 4 bases and J by 4 bases, with 7 bases of the junction left unmatched. The CDR3 coding sequence is TGCGCCAGCAGCGGACAGGCCTTGAGCACTGAAGCTTTCTTT. Translation gives CASSGQALSTEAFF.

The chain joins TRBV6-1 to TRBJ2-7; the D gene is possibly TRBD1 (5 bases). This CDR3 has 15 amino acids. The germline V and J ends were trimmed by 0 bases and 1 base, with 10 bases remaining between them. Looked up from germline, CDR1 is MNHNS and CDR2 is SASEGT. The CDR3 reads CASSEAAPGSYEQYF. The CDR3 coding sequence is TGTGCCAGCAGTGAAGCTGCCCCAGGGTCCTACGAGCAGTACTTC.

The J gene is TRBJ1-1, the V gene TRBV7-2, with D unclear. The V end was cut by 3 bases, the J end by 4 bases, with 12 bases between. Germline-derived CDR1 and CDR2 are SGHTA and FQGNSA. The CDR3 is made up of 14 amino acids. CDR3 sequence: CASSFSQSGTEAFF. The CDR3 DNA is TGTGCCAGCAGCTTTTCACAGTCTGGCACTGAAGCTTTCTTT.

This clone was seen a handful of times. The chain uses TRBV6-1 and TRBJ2-3, with 10 nucleotides matching TRBD1. V lost 8 bases, J lost 5 bases, and 7 bases stayed unmatched. The V gene's germline CDR1 is MNHNS and CDR2 SASEGT. The CDR3 has 14 amino acids. In DNA, the CDR3 is TGTGCCAGCGAAGACAGGGGGCCCGTAGATACGCAGTATTTT. It yields the protein CASEDRGPVDTQYF.